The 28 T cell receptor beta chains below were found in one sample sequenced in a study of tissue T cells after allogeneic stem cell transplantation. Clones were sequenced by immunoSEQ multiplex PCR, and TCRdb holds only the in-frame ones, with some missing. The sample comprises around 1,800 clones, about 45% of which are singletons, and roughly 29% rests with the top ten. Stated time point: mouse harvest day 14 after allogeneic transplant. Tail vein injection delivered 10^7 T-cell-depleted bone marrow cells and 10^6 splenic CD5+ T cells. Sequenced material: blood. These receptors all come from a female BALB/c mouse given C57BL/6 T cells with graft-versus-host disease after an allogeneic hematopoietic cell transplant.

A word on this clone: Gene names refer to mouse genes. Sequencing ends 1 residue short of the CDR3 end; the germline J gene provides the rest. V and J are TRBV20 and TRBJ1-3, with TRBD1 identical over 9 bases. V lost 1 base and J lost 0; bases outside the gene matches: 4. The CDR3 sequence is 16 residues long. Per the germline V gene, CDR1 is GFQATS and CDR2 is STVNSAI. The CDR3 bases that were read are TGTGGTGCTAGGGGGACAGGGGAGAATTCTGGAAATACGCTCTAT. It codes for CGARGTGENSGNTLY. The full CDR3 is CGARGTGENSGNTLYF.

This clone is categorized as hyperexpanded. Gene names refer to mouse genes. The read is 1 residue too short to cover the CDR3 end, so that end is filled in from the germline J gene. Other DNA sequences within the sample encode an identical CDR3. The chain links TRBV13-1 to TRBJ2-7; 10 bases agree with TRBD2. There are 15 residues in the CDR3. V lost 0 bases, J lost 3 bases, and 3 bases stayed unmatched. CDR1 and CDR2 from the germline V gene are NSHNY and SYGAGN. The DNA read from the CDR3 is TGTGCCAGCAGTGATGCCGGGACTGGGGACTATGAACAGTAC. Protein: CASSDAGTGDYEQY. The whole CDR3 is CASSDAGTGDYEQYF.

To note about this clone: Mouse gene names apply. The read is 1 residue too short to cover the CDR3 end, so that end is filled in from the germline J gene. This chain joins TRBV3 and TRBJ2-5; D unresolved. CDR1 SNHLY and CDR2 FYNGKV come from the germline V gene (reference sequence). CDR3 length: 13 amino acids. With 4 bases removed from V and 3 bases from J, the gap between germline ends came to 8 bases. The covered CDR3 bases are TGTGCCAGCAGCTACGAAGGGCAAGACACCCAGTAC. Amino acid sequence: CASSYEGQDTQY. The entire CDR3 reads CASSYEGQDTQYF.

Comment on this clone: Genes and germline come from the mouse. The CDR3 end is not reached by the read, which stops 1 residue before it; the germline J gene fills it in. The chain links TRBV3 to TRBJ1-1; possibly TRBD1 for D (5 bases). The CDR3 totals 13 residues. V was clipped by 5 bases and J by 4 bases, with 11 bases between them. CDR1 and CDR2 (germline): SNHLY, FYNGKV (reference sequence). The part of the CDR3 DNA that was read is TGTGCCAGCAGCCCAGACGGGGGCACAGAAGTCTTC. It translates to CASSPDGGTEVF. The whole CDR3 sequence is CASSPDGGTEVFF.

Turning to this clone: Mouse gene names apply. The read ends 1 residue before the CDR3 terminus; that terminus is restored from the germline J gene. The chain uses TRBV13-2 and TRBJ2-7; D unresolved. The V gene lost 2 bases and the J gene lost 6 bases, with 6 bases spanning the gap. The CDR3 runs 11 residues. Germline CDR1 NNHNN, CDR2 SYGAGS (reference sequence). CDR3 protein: CASGERVEQYF. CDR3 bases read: TGTGCCAGCGGTGAGAGGGTTGAACAGTAC.

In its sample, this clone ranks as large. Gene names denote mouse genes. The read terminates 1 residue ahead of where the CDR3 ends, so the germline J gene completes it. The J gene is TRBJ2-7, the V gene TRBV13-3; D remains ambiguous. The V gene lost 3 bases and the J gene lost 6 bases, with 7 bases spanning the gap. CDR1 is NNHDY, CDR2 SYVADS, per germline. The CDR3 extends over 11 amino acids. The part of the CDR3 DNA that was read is TGTGCCAGCAGTGTTGGCAGTGAACAGTAC. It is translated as CASSVGSEQY. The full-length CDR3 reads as CASSVGSEQYF.

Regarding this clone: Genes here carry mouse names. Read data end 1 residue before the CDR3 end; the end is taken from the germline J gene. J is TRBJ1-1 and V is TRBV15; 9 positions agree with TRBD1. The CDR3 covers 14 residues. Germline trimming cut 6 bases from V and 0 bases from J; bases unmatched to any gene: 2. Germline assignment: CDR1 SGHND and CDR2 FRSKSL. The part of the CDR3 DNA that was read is TGTGCCAGCAGCAGACAGGGGGCAAACACAGAAGTCTTC. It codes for CASSRQGANTEVF. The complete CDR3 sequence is CASSRQGANTEVFF.

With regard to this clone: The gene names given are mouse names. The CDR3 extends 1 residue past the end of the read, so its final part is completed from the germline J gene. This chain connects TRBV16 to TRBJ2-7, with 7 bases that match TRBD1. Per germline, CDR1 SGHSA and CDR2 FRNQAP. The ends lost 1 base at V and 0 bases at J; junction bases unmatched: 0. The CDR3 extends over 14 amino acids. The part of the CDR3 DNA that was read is TGTGCAAGCAGCTTAGGGGACAGCTCCTATGAACAGTAC. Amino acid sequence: CASSLGDSSYEQY. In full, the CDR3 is CASSLGDSSYEQYF.

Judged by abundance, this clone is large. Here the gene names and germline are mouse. The sequenced part of the CDR3 DNA is TGTGCCAGCAGAAGGGACTGGGCTAACCAAGACACCCAGTAC. Its translation is CASRRDWANQDTQY. The full CDR3 protein reads CASRRDWANQDTQYF. The gene calls are TRBV4 and TRBJ2-5; 9 bases are shared with TRBD2. With the read ending 1 residue before the CDR3 end, the germline J gene is used to fill in that end. This CDR3 comprises 15 residues. J gave up 0 bases and V 6 bases, and 4 bases lay outside the gene matches. Germline lookup yields CDR1 LGHDT and CDR2 YNNKQL (reference sequence).

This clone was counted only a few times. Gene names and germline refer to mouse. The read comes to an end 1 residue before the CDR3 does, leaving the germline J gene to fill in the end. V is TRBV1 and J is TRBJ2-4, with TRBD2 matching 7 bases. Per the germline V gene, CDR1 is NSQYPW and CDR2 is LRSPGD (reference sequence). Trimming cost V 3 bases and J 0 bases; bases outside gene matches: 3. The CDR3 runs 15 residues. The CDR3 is CTCSAGGGSQNTLYF. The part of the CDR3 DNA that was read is TGCACCTGCAGTGCCGGGGGGGGTAGTCAAAACACCTTGTAC.

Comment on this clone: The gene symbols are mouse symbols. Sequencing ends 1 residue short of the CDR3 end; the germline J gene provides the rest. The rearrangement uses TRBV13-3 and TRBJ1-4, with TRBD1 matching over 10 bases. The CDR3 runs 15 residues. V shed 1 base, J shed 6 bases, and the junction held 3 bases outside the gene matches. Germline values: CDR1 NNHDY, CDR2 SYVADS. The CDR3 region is CASSDRGQGHERLFF. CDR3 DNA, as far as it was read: TGTGCCAGCAGTGATAGGGGACAGGGGCACGAAAGATTATTT. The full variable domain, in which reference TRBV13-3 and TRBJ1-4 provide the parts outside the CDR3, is EAAVTQSPRSKVAVTGGKVTLSCHQTNNHDYMYWYRQDTGHGLRLIHYSYVADSTEKGDIPDGYKASRPSQENFSLILELASLSQTAVYFCASSDRGQGHERLFFGHGTKLSVL.

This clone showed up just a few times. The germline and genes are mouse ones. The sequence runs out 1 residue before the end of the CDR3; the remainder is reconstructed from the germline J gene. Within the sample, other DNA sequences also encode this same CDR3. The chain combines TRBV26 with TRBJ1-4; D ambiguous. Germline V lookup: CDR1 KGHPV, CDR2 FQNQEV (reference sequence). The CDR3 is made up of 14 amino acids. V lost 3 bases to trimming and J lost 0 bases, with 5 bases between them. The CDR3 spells CASSLQISNERLFF. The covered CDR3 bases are TGTGCCAGCAGTCTCCAGATTTCCAACGAAAGATTATTT.

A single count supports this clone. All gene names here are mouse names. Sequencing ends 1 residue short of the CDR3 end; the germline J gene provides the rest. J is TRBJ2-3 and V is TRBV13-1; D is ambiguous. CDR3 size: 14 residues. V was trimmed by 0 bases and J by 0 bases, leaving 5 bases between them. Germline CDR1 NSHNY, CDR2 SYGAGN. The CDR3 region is CASSDAPSAETLYF. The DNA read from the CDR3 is TGTGCCAGCAGTGATGCACCAAGTGCAGAAACGCTGTAT.

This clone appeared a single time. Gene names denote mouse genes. Incomplete CDR3 DNA: TGTGCCAGCAGTCCCAGGGGTAGGCAAAACACCTTGTAC. This codes for CASSPRGRQNTLY. The full CDR3 is CASSPRGRQNTLYF. The chain uses TRBV3 and TRBJ2-4, with D maybe TRBD1 (6 bases). The read terminates 1 residue before the CDR3 end, so the remaining end is supplied by the germline J gene. Trimming removed 6 bases from V and 3 bases from J, with 13 bases in between. Germline-derived CDR1 and CDR2 are SNHLY and FYNGKV (reference sequence). The CDR3 runs to 14 residues.

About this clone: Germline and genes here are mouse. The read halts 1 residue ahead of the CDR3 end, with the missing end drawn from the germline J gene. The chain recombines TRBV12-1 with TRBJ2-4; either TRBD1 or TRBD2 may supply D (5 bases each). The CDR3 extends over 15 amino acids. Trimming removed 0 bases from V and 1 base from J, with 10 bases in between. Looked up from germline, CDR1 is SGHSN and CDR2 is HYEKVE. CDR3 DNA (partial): TGTGCCAGCTCTCTCGTAGGGGCTGGTCAAAACACCTTGTAC. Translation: CASSLVGAGQNTLY. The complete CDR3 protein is CASSLVGAGQNTLYF.

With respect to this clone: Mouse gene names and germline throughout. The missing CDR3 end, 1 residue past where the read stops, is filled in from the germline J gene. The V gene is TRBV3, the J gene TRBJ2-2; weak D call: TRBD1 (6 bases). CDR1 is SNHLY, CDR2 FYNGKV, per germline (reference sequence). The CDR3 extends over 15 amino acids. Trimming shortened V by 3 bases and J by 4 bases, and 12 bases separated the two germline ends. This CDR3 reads CASSFNREGTGQLYF. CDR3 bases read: TGTGCCAGCAGCTTCAACAGGGAGGGCACCGGGCAGCTCTAC.

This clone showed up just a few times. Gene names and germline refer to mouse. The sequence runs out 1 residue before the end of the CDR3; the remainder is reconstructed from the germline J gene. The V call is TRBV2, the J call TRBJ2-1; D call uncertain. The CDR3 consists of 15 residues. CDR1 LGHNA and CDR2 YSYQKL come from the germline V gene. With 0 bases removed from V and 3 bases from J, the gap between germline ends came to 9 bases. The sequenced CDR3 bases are TGTGCCAGCAGCCAAGAAGTGCAGACCTATGCTGAGCAGTTC. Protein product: CASSQEVQTYAEQF. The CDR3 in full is CASSQEVQTYAEQFF.

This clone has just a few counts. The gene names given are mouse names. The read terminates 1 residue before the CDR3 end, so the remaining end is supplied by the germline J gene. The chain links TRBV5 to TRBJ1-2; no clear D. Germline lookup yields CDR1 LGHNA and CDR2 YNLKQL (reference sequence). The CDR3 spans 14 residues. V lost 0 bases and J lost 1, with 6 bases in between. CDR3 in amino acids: CASSQDHKNSDYTF. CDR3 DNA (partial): TGTGCCAGCAGCCAAGATCACAAAAACTCCGACTACACC.

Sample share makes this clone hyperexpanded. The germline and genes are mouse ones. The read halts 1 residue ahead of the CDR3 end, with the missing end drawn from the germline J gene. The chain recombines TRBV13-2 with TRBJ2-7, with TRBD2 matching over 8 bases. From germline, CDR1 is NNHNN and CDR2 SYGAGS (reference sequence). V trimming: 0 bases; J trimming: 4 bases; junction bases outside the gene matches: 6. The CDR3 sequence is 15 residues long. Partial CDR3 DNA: TGTGCCAGCGGTGATGCTCTGGGGGGTCCTTATGAACAGTAC. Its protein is CASGDALGGPYEQY. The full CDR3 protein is CASGDALGGPYEQYF.

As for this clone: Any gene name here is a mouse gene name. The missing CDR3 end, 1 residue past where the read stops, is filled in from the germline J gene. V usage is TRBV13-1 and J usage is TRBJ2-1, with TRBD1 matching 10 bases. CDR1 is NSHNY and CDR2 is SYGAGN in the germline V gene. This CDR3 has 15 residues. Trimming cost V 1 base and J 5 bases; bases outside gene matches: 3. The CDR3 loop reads CASSDPGTGDAEQFF. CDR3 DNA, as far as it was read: TGTGCCAGCAGTGATCCCGGGACAGGGGATGCTGAGCAGTTC.

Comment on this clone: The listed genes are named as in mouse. CDR3 loop: CASSRQGGNTGQLYF. The part of the CDR3 DNA that was read is TGTGCAAGCAGTCGACAGGGGGGGAACACCGGGCAGCTCTAT. V is TRBV16 and J is TRBJ1-3; 9 nucleotides match TRBD1. The CDR3 end lies 1 residue beyond the end of the read and is filled in from the germline J gene. Germline CDR1 SGHSA, CDR2 FRNQAP. There are 15 residues in the CDR3. After removal of 6 bases from V and 12 bases from J, the junction contained 15 bases not matched to a gene.

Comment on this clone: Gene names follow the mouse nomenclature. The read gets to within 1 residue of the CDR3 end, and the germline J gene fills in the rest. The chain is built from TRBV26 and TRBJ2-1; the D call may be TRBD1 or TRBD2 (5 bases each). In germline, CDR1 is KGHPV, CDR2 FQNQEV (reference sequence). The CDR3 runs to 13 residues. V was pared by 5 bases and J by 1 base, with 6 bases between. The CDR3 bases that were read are TGTGCCAGCAGTTGGGACAACTATGCTGAGCAGTTC. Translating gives CASSWDNYAEQF. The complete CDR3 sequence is CASSWDNYAEQFF. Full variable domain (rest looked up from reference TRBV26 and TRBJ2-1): NSKVIQTPRYLVKGQGQKAKMRCIPEKGHPVVFWYQQNKNNEFKFLINFQNQEVLQQIDMTEKRFSAECPSNSPCSLEIQSSEAGDSALYLCASSWDNYAEQFFGPGTRLTVL.

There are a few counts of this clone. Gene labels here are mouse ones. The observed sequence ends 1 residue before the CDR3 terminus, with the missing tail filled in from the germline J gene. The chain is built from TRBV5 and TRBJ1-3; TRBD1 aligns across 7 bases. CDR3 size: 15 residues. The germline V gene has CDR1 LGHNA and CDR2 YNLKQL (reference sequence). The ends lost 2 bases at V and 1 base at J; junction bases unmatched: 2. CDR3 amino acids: CASSQSQGSGNTLYF. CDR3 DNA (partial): TGTGCCAGCAGCCAATCACAGGGGTCTGGAAATACGCTCTAT.

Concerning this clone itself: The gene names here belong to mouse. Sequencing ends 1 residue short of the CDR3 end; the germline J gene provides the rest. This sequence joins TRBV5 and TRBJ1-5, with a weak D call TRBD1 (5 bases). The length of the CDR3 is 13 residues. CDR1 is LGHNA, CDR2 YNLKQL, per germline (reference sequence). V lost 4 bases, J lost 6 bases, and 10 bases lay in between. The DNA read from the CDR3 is TGTGCCAGCAGCCCCAGACAGTTCCAGGCTCCGCTT. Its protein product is CASSPRQFQAPL. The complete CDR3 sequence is CASSPRQFQAPLF.

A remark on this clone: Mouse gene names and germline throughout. Partial CDR3 DNA: TGTGCCAGCAGCCAAGGAGGGGAGGACACCCAGTAC. As protein: CASSQGGEDTQY. The CDR3 reads in full as CASSQGGEDTQYF. The chain combines TRBV13-1 with TRBJ2-5, with D possibly matching TRBD1 (5 bases). The CDR3 is cut off 1 residue early in the read; its end comes from the germline J gene. The CDR3 length is 13 residues. V was shortened by 5 bases and J by 6 bases, with 13 bases between the two germline ends. The germline CDR1 and CDR2 sequences are NSHNY and SYGAGN.

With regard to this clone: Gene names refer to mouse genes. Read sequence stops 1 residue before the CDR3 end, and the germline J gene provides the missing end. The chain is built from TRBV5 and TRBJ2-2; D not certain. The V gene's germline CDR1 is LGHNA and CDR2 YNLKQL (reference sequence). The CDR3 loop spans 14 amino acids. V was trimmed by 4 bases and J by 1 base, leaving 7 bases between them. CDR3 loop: CASSPQRNTGQLYF. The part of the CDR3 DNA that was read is TGTGCCAGCAGCCCCCAGAGAAACACCGGGCAGCTCTAC.

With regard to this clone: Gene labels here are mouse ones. CDR3: CASSEEGLGVNTGQLYF. The CDR3 DNA, read in part, is TGTGCCAGCAGTGAGGAGGGACTGGGGGTAAACACCGGGCAGCTCTAC. J is TRBJ2-2 and V is TRBV13-1; TRBD2 agrees at 11 bases. The observed sequence ends 1 residue before the CDR3 terminus, with the missing tail filled in from the germline J gene. CDR1 and CDR2 (germline): NSHNY, SYGAGN. V dropped 2 bases and J dropped 1; count of bases not matched to a gene: 4. The CDR3 runs to 17 residues.

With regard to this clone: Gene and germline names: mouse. Partial CDR3 DNA: TGCTCCAGCAGTCGCTCCGGTTATAATTCGCCCCTCTAC. It translates to CSSSRSGYNSPLY. The entire CDR3 protein is CSSSRSGYNSPLYF. This chain uses TRBV23 with TRBJ1-6. Sequencing ends 1 residue short of the CDR3 end; the germline J gene provides the rest. TRBJ1-6 is classed as an ORF, of uncertain function. The germline V gene has CDR1 KGHTA and CDR2 FQNQQP. The CDR3 totals 14 residues.